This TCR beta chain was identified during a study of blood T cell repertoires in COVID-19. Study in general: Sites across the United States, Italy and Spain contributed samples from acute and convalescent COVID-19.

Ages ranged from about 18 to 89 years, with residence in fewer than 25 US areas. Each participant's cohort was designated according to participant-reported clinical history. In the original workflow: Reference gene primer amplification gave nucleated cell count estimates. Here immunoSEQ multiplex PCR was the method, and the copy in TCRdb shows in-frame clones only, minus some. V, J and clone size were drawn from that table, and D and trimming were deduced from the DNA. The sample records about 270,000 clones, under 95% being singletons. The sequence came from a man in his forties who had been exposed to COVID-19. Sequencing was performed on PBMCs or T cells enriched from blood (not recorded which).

In DNA form, the CDR3 reads TGTGCCAGCAGCGCGTCCGGGACTAGCGGGAATGAGCAGTTCTTC. Translation: CASSASGTSGNEQFF. The V call is TRBV9, the J call TRBJ2-1, with TRBD2 identical over 12 bases. J lost 7 bases, V lost 3 bases, and 5 bases had no gene match. This CDR3 spans 15 amino acids. Germline CDR1 reads SGDLS; CDR2 reads YYNGEE.